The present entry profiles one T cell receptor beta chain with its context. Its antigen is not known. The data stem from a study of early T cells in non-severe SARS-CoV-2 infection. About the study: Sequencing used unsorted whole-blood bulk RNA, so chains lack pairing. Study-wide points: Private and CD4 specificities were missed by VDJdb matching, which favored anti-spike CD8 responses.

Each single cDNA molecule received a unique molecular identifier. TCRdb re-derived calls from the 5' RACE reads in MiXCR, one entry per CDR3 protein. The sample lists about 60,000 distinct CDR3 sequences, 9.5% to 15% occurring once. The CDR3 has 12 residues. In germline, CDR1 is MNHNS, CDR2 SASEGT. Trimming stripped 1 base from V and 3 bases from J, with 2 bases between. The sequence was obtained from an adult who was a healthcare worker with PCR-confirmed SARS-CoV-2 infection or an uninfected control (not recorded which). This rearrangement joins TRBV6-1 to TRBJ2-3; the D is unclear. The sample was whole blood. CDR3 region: CASSEVTDTQYF. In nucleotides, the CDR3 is TGTGCCAGCAGTGAAGTGACAGATACGCAGTATTTT.